The present T cell receptor beta chain was sequenced within a study of blood T cell repertoires in COVID-19. Background on the study: All recovered Cohort 3 donors got two negative PCRs, got clearance, or saw symptom resolution. T cells, B-cell-depleted T cells, or PBMCs provided the cDNA or gDNA that served as material.

Cohort placement rested on clinical history that participants reported themselves. This CDR3 is 14 amino acids long. CDR1 is SEHNR, CDR2 FQNEAQ, per germline (reference sequence). The V segment lost 1 base and the J segment 7 bases; nucleotides outside the gene matches: 5. TCRdb's copy holds only in-frame clones and misses some; the assay was immunoSEQ multiplex PCR. The table has roughly 150,000 clones, about 87% seen once. Source material: PBMCs or T cells enriched from blood (not recorded which). The chain is built from TRBV7-9 and TRBJ2-5, with TRBD2 matching over 8 bases. This receptor was identified in a man aged 45-65 years in a cohort exposed to, infected with or recovered from COVID-19 (not recorded which). The CDR3 DNA sequence: TGTGCCAGCAGCTTAGAAGGGACTAGGGGGACCCAGTACTTC. Its protein product is CASSLEGTRGTQYF.